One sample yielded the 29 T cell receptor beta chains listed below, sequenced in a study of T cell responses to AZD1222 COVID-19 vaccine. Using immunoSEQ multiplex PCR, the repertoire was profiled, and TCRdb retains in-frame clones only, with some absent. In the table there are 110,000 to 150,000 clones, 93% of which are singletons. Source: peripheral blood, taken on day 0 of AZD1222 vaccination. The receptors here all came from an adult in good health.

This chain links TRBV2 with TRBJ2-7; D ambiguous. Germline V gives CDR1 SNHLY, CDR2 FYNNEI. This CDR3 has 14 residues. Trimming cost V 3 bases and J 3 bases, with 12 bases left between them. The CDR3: CASSEADRSYEQYF. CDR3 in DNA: TGTGCCAGCAGTGAGGCGGACCGAAGCTACGAGCAGTACTTC.

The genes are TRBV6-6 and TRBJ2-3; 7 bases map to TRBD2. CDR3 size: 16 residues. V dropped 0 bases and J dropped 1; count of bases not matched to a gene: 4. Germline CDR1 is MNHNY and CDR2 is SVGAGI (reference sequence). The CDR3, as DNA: TGTGCCAGCAGTTACTCTTCTAGCGGACGCACAGATACGCAGTATTTT. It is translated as CASSYSSSGRTDTQYF.

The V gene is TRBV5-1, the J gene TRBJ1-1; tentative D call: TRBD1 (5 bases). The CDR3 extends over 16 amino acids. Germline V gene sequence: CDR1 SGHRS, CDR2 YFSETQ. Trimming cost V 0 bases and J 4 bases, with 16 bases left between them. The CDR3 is CASSLARAGRTTEAFF. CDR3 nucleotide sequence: TGCGCCAGCAGCTTGGCCCGGGCAGGGAGGACCACTGAAGCTTTCTTT. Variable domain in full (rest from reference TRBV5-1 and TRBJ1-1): KAGVTQTPRYLIKTRGQQVTLSCSPISGHRSVSWYQQTPGQGLQFLFEYFSETQRNKGNFPGRFSGRQFSNSRSEMNVSTLELGDSALYLCASSLARAGRTTEAFFGQGTRLTVV.

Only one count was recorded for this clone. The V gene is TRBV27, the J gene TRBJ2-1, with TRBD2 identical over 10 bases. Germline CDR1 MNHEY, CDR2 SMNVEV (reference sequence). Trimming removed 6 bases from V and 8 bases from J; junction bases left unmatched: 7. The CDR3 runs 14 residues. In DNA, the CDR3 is TGTGCCAGCAGGAGCGGGAGGGCCGCGGATGAGCAGTTCTTC. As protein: CASRSGRAADEQFF.

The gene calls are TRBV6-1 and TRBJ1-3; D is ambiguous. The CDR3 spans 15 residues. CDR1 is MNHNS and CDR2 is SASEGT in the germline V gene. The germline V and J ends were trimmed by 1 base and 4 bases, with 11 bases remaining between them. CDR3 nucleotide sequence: TGTGCCAGCAGTGAAGGGCAGGCAGTGGGAAACACCATATATTTT. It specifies CASSEGQAVGNTIYF.

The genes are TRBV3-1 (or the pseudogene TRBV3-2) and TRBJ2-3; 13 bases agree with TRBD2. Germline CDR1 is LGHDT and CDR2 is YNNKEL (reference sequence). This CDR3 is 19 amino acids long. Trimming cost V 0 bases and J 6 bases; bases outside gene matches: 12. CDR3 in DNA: TGTGCCAGCAGCCAAGATAGGTGGACTAGCGGGAGTCTATATGATACGCAGTATTTT. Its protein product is CASSQDRWTSGSLYDTQYF.

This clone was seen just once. CDR3 DNA sequence: TGCGCCAGCAGCTTGGCTGGTTGGAACACTGAAGCTTTCTTT. Its translation is CASSLAGWNTEAFF. This rearrangement joins TRBV5-1 to TRBJ1-1; D uncertain. V lost 0 bases, J lost 1 base, and 7 bases lay in between. The length of the CDR3 is 14 residues. Germline V CDR1 and CDR2: SGHRS, YFSETQ.

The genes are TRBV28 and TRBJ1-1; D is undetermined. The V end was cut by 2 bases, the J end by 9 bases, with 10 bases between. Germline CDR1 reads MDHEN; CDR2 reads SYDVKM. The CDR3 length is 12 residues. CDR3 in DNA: TGTGCCAGCAGTTTAAATAAGTGGAAAGCTTTCTTT. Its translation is CASSLNKWKAFF.

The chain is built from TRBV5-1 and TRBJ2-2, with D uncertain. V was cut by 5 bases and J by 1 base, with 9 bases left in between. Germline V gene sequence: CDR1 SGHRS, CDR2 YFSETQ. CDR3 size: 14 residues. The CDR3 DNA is TGCGCCAGCAGTTCCAACTTGAACACCGGGGAGCTGTTTTTT. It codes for CASSSNLNTGELFF.

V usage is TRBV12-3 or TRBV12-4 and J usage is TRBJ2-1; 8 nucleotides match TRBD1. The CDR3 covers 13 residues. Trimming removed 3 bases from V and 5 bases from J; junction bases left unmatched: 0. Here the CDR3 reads CASSLDRDNEQFF. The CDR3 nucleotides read TGTGCCAGCAGTTTGGACAGGGACAATGAGCAGTTCTTC.

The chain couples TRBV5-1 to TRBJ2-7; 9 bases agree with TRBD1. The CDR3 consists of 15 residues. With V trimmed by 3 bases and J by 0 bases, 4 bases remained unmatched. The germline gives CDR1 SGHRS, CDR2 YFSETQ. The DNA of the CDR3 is TGCGCCAGCAGCTGGGGGACAGGGACCTCCTACGAGCAGTACTTC. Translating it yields CASSWGTGTSYEQYF.

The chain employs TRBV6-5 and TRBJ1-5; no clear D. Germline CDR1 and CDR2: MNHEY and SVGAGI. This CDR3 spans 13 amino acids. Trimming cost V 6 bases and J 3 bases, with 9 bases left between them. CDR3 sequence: CASSPGYNQPQHF. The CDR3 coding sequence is TGTGCCAGCAGCCCAGGTTACAATCAGCCCCAGCATTTT.

DNA of the CDR3: TGTGCCAGCAGCTCTAGCGGGATTAACACCGGGGAGCTGTTTTTT. Encoded protein: CASSSSGINTGELFF. The rearrangement links TRBV3-1 (or the pseudogene TRBV3-2) to TRBJ2-2; 9 bases map to TRBD2. This CDR3 region has 15 residues. Germline CDR1 and CDR2: LGHDT and YNNKEL (reference sequence). The ends lost 5 bases at V and 2 bases at J; junction bases unmatched: 3.

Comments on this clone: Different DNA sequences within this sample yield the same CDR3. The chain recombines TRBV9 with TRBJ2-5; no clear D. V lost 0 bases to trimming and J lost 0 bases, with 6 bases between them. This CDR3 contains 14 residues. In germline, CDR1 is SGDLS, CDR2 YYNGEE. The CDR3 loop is CASSVGVDQETQYF. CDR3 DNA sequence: TGTGCCAGCAGCGTAGGGGTTGACCAAGAGACCCAGTACTTC.

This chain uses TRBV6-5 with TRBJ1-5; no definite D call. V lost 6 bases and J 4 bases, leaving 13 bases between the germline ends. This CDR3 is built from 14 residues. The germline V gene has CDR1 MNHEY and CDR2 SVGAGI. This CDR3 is CASSPSRVNQPQHF. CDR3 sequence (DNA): TGTGCCAGCAGCCCCTCTAGGGTGAATCAGCCCCAGCATTTT.

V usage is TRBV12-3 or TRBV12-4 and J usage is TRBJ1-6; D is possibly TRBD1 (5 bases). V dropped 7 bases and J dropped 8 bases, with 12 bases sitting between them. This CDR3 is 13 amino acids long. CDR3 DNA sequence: TGTGCCAGCACCAGTCGGGGGGATTCACCCCTCCACTTT. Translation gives CASTSRGDSPLHF.

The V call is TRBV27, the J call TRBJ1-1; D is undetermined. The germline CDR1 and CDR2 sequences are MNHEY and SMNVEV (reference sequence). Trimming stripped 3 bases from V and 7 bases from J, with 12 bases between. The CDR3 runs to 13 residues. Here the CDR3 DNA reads TGTGCCAGCAGTTTCAAGGGTAGGGATGAAGCTTTCTTT. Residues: CASSFKGRDEAFF.

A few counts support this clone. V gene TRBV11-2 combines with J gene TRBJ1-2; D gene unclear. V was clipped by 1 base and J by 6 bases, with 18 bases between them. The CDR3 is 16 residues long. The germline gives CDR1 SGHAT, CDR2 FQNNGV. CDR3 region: CASSLVRVGSTNGYTF. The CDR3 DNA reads TGTGCCAGCAGCTTAGTGCGCGTGGGGAGTACGAATGGCTACACCTTC.

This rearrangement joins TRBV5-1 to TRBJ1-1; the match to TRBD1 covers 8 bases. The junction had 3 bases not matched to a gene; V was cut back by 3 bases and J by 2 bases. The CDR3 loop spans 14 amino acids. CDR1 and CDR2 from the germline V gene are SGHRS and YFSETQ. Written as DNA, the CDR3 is TGCGCCAGCAGCTGGCAGGGGGCTAACACTGAAGCTTTCTTT. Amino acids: CASSWQGANTEAFF.

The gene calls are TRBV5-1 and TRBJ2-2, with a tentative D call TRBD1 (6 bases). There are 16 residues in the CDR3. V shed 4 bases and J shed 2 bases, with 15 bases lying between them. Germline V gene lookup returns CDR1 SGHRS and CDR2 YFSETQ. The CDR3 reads CASSRDTGFNTGELFF. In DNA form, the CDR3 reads TGCGCCAGCAGCCGGGATACAGGGTTTAACACCGGGGAGCTGTTTTTT.

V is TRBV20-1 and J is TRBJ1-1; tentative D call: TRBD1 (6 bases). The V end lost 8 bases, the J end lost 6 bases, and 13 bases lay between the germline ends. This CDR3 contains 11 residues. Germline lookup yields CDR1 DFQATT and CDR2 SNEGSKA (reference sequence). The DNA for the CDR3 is TGCAGTCCACAAGGGGGGCCTGAAGCTTTCTTT. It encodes CSPQGGPEAFF.

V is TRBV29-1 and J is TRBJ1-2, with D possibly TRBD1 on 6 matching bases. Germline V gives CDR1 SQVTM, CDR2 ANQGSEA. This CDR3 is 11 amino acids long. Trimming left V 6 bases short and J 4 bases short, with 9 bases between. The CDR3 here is CSVRTVYGYTF. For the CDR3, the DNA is TGCAGCGTCCGGACAGTCTATGGCTACACCTTC. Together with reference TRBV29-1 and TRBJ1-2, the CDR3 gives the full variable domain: SAVISQKPSRDICQRGTSLTIQCQVDSQVTMMFWYRQQPGQSLTLIATANQGSEATYESGFVIDKFPISRPNLTFSTLTVSNMSPEDSSIYLCSVRTVYGYTFGSGTRLTVV.

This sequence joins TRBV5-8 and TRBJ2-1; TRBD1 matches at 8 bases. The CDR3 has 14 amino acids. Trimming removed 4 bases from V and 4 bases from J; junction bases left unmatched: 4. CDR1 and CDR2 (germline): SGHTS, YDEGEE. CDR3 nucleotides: TGTGCCAGCAGCCTGGGACAGGCATACAATGAGCAGTTCTTC. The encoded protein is CASSLGQAYNEQFF.

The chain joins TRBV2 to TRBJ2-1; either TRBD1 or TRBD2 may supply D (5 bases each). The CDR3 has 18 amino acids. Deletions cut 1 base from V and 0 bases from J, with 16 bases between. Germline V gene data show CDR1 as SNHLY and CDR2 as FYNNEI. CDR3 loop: CASSEGRWGKGSYNEQFF. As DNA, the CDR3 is TGTGCCAGCAGTGAAGGTAGATGGGGGAAAGGCTCCTACAATGAGCAGTTCTTC.

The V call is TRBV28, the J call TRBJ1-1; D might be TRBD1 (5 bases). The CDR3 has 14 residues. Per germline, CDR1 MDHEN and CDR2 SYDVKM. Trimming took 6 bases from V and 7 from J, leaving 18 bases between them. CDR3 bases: TGTGCCAGCAGCGAGATTGGGGGGACCGATGAAGCTTTCTTT. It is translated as CASSEIGGTDEAFF.

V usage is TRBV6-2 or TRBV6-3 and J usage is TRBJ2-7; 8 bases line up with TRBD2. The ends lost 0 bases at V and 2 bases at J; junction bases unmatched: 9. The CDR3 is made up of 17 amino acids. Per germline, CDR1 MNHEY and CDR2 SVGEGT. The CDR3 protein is CASSYSNPSGLPYEQYF. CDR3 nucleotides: TGTGCCAGCAGTTACTCGAATCCTAGCGGGCTCCCCTACGAGCAGTACTTC.

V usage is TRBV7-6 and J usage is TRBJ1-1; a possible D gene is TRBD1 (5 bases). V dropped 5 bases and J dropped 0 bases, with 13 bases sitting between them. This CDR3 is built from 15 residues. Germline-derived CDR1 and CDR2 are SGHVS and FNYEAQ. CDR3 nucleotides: TGTGCCAGCAGCCCAATGGGGGGGTTGAACACTGAAGCTTTCTTT. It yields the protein CASSPMGGLNTEAFF.

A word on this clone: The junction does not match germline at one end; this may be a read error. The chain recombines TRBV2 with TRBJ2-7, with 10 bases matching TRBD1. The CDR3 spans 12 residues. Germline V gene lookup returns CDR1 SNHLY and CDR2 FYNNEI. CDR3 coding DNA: TGTGCCAGCAGGAGAGTTTCGGGACAGGGGCACTTC. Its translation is CASRRVSGQGHF.

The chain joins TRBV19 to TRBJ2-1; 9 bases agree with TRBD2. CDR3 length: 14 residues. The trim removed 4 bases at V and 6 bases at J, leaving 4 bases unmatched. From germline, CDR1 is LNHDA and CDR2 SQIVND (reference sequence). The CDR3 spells CASSSGRAGNEQFF. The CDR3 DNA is TGTGCCAGTAGTAGCGGGAGGGCTGGCAATGAGCAGTTCTTC. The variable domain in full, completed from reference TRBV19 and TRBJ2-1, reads DGGITQSPKYLFRKEGQNVTLSCEQNLNHDAMYWYRQDPGQGLRLIYYSQIVNDFQKGDIAEGYSVSREKKESFPLTVTSAQKNPTAFYLCASSSGRAGNEQFFGPGTRLTVL.